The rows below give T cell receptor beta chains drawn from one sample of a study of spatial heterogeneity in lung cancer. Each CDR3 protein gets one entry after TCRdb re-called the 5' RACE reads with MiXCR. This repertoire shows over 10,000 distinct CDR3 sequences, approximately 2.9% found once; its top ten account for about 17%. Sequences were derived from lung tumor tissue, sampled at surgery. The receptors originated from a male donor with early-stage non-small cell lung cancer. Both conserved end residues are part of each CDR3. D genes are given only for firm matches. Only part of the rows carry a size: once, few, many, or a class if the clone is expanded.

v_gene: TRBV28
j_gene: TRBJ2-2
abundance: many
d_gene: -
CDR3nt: TGTGCCAGCAACGGGGCCCTTAGTGAGGGCGGGGAGCTGTTTTTT
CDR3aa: CASNGALSEGGELFF

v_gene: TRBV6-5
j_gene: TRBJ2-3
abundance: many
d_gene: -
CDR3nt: TGTGCCAGCAGTTTGTCGACGGTTTCGTCCACAGATACGCAGTATTTT
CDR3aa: CASSLSTVSSTDTQYF

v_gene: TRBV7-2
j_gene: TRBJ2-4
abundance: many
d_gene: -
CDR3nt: TGTGCCAGCAGCTTAGCCTCTGACATTCAGTACTTC
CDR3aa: CASSLASDIQYF

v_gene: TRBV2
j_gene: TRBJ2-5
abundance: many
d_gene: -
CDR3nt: TGTGCCAGCAGGTCAGGGGCACCAGAGACCCAGTACTTC
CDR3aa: CASRSGAPETQYF

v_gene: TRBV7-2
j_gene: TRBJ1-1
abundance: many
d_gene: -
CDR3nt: TGTGCCAGCAGCTTAGGTATTCAGGTTGAAGCTTTCTTT
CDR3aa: CASSLGIQVEAFF

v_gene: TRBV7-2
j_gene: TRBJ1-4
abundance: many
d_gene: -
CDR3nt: TGTGCCAGCAGCCCGCGGGACATAGGATATGAAAAACTGTTTTTT
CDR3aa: CASSPRDIGYEKLFF

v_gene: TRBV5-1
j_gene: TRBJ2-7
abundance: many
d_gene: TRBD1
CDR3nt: TGCGCCAGCAGCTTGGTGGGGACAGGCTACGAGCAGTACTTC
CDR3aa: CASSLVGTGYEQYF

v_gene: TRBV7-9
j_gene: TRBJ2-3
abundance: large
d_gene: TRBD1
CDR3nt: TGTGCCAGCAGCTTCCAATCAGGGGGAGATACGCAGTATTTT
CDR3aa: CASSFQSGGDTQYF

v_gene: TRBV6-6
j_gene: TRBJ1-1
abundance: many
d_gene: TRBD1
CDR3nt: TGTGCCAGCAGTTACTCTCCAGGACAGGGTTTTATGAACACTGAAGCTTTCTTT
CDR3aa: CASSYSPGQGFMNTEAFF

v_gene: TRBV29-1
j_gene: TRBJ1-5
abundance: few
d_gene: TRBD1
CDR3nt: TGCAGCGTTGCGGACGGGACAGACGATAGGCCCCAGCATTTT
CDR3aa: CSVADGTDDRPQHF

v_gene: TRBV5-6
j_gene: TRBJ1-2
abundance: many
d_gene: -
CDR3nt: TGTGCCAGCAGCTTGAGGGCCCCCAATGGCTACACCTTC
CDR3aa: CASSLRAPNGYTF

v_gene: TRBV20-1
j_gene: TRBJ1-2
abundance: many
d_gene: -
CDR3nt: TGCAGTGCTAGTTGGGGCGGAGGCTACACCTTC
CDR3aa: CSASWGGGYTF

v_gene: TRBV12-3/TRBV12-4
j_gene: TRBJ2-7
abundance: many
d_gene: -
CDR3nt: TGTGCCAGCAGTTTAACGGGCTCCTACGAGCAGTACTTC
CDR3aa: CASSLTGSYEQYF

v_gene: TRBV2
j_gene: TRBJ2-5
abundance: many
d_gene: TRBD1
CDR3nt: TGTGCCAGCATCGGACAGGGCCAAGAGACCCAGTACTTC
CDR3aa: CASIGQGQETQYF

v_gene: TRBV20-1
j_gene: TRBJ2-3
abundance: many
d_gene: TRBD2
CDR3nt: TGCAGTGCTGGGACTAGCGGGGGAACAGATACGCAGTATTTT
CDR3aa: CSAGTSGGTDTQYF

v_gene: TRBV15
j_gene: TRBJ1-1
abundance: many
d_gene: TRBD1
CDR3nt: TGTGCCACCAGCAGGGACAGGGGTCCCGAAGCTTTCTTT
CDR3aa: CATSRDRGPEAFF

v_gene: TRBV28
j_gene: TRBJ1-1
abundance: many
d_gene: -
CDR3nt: TGTGCCAGCCTAATAATGGGATCGAACACTGAAGCTTTCTTT
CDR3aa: CASLIMGSNTEAFF

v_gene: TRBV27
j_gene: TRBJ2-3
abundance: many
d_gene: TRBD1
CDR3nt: TGTGCCAGCAAAGCGGACAGGGTCACAGATACGCAGTATTTT
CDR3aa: CASKADRVTDTQYF

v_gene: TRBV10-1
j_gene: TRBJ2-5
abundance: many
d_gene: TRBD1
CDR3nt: TGCGCCAGCAGTGCAGGGGGCAGGGAGACCCAGTACTTC
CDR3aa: CASSAGGRETQYF

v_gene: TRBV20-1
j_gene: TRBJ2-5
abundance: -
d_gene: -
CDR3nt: TGCAGTGCTGAATATAGGGGTAGAGAGACCCAGTACTTC
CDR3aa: CSAEYRGRETQYF

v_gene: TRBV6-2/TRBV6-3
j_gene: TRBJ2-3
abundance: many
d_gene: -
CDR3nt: TGTGCCAGCAGTTACGCCGCCGAGGGTGCGCAGTATTTT
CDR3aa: CASSYAAEGAQYF

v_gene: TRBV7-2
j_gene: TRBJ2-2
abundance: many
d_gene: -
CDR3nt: TGTGCCAGCATCCCAGGGGACCGCACCGGGGAGCTGTTTTTT
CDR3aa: CASIPGDRTGELFF

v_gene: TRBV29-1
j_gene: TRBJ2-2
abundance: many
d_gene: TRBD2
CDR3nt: TGCAGCGTTCAGACCGGGACTAGCGGAACCGGGGAGCTGTTTTTT
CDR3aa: CSVQTGTSGTGELFF

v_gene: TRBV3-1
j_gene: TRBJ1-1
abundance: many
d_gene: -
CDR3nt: TGTGCCAGCAGGTTATCTTCTGCGAACACTGAAGCTTTCTTT
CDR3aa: CASRLSSANTEAFF

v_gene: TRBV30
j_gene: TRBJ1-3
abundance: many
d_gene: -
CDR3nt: TGTGCCTGGAGTGCTGGGGTGCGAAACACCATATATTTT
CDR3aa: CAWSAGVRNTIYF

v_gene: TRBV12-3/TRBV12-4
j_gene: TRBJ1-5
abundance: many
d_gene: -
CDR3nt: TGTGCCAGCAGCCTAGGCGGGCATCAGCCCCAGCATTTT
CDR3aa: CASSLGGHQPQHF

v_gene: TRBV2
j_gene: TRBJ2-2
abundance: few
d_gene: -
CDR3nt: TGTGCCAGCAGTGGAGCGGTTTTGAACACCGGGGAGCTGTTTTTT
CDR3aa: CASSGAVLNTGELFF

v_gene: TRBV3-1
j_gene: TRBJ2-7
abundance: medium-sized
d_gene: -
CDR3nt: TGTGCCAGCAGCCGACTAGGGGAAACCTACGAGCAGTACTTC
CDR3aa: CASSRLGETYEQYF

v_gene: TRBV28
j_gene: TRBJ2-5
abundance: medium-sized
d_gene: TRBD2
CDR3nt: TGTGCCAGCAGTCCCCCGGGGGGAGGGGAGACCCAGTACTTC
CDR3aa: CASSPPGGGETQYF

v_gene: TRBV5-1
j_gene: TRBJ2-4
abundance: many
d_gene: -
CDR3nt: TGCGCCAGCAGCCCGGGACTTGAAGCCAAAAACATTCAGTACTTC
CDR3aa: CASSPGLEAKNIQYF

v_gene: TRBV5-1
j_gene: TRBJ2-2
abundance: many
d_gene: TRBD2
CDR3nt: TGCGCCAGCACTAGCGGGGGGGTCAACACCGGGGAGCTGTTTTTT
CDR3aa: CASTSGGVNTGELFF

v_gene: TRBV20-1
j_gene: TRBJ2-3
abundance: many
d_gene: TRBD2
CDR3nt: TGCAGCGCTTTAGCGGGGGGCACAGATACGCAGTATTTT
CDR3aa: CSALAGGTDTQYF

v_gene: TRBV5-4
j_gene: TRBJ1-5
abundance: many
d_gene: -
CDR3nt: TGTGCCAGCAGCTTCTATCAGCCCCAGCATTTT
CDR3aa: CASSFYQPQHF

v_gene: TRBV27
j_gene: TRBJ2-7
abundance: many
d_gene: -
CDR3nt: TGTGCCAGCAGTTTATCGGGGAACGAGCAGTACTTC
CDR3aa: CASSLSGNEQYF

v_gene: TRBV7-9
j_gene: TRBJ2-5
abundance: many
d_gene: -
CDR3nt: TGTGCCAGCAGCTTAGGACAGAAAGAGACCCAGTACTTC
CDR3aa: CASSLGQKETQYF

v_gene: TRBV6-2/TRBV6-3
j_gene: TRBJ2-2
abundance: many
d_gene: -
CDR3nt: TGTGCCAGCAGTTATAGGGGTCTTCTCGCGACCGGGGAGCTGTTTTTT
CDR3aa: CASSYRGLLATGELFF

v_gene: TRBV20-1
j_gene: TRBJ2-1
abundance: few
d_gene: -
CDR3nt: TGCAGTGCTAGAGATTCGGGGTCCGGATCCTACAATGAGCAGTTCTTC
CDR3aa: CSARDSGSGSYNEQFF

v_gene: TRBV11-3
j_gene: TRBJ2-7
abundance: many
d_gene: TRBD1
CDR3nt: TGTGCCAGCAGAAGACAGGGGGCTCTCCCCTACGAGCAGTACTTC
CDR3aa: CASRRQGALPYEQYF

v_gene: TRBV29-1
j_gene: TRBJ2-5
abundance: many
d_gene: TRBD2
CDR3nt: TGCAGCGTGGCAGGACTAGCGGGGATCCAAGAGACCCAGTACTTC
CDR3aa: CSVAGLAGIQETQYF

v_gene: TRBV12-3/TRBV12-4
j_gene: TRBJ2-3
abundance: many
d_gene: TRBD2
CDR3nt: TGTGCCAGCAGAGGACTAGCGGAGTACACAGATACGCAGTATTTT
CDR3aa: CASRGLAEYTDTQYF

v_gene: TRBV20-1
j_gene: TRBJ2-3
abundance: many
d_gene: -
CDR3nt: TGCAGTGCGAAAGAGACCGTGACTAGCACAGATACGCAGTATTTT
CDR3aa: CSAKETVTSTDTQYF

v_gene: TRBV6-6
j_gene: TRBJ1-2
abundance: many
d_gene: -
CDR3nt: TGTGCCAGCAGGGAGAGTCAGGGCGGGAGGAGCTATGGCTACACCTTC
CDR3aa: CASRESQGGRSYGYTF